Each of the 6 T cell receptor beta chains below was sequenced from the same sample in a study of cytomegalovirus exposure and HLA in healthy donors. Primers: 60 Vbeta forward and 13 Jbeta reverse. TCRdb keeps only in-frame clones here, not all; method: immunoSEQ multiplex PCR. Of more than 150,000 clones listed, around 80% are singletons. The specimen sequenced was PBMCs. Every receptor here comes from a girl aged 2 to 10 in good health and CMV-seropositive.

CDR3 nucleotides: TGCGCCAGCAGCCCTACTAGCGGGAGGAAGTGGGAGCAGTACTTC. This sequence encodes CASSPTSGRKWEQYF. V is TRBV5-1 and J is TRBJ2-7; the match to TRBD2 covers 12 bases. Per the germline V gene, CDR1 is SGHRS and CDR2 is YFSETQ. The V and J ends lost 4 bases and 7 bases, in that order; junction bases with no gene match: 9. The CDR3 contains 15 residues.

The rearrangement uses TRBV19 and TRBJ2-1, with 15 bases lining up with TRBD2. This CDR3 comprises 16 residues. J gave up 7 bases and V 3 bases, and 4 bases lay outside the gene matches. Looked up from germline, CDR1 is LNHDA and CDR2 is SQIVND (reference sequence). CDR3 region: CASSIGGLAGGNEQFF. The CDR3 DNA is TGTGCCAGTAGTATTGGGGGACTAGCGGGAGGAAATGAGCAGTTCTTC.

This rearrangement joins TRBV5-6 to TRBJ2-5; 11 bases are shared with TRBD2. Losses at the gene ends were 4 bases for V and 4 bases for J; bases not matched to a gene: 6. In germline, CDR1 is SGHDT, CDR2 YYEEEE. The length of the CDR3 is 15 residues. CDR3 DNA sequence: TGTGCCAGCAGCCCGGGACTAGCGGTCTTAGAGACCCAGTACTTC. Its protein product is CASSPGLAVLETQYF.

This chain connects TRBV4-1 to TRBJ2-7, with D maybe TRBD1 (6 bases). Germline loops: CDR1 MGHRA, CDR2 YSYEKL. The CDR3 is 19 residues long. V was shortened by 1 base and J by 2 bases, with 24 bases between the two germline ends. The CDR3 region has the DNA TGCGCCAGCAGCCAAGGCCCCTTGAATACAGGGATTAGTCCCTACGAGCAGTACTTC. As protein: CASSQGPLNTGISPYEQYF.

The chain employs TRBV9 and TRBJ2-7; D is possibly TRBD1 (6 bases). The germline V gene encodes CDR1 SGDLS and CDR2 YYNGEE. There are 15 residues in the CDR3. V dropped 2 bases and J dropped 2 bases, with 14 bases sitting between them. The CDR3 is CASSVAGVPTYEQYF. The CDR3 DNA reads TGTGCCAGCAGCGTTGCAGGGGTCCCTACCTACGAGCAGTACTTC.

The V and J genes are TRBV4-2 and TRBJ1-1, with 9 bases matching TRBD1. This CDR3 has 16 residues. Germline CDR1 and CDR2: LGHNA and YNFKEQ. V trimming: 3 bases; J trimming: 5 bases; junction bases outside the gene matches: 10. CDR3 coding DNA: TGTGCCAGCAGCCAGCTATTGGACAGGGGAGGGACTGAAGCTTTCTTT. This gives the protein CASSQLLDRGGTEAFF.